This TCR beta chain was sequenced for a study of T cell responses to AZD1222 COVID-19 vaccine. Germline assignment: CDR1 SGHTA and CDR2 FQGNSA. The CDR3 length is 13 residues. Deletions cut 1 base from V and 4 bases from J, with 7 bases between. Measured with immunoSEQ multiplex PCR; TCRdb has only the in-frame clones, and not every one. The table lists about 160,000 clones, roughly nine tenths of them singletons. This sample comprised peripheral blood, obtained on day 0 of AZD1222 vaccination. The rearrangement links TRBV7-2 to TRBJ1-1; perhaps TRBD1 as D (5 bases). The receptor was isolated from an adult in good health. CDR3 sequence reads: CASSLVRGTEAFF. The DNA for the CDR3 is TGTGCCAGCAGCTTAGTAAGGGGCACTGAAGCTTTCTTT.